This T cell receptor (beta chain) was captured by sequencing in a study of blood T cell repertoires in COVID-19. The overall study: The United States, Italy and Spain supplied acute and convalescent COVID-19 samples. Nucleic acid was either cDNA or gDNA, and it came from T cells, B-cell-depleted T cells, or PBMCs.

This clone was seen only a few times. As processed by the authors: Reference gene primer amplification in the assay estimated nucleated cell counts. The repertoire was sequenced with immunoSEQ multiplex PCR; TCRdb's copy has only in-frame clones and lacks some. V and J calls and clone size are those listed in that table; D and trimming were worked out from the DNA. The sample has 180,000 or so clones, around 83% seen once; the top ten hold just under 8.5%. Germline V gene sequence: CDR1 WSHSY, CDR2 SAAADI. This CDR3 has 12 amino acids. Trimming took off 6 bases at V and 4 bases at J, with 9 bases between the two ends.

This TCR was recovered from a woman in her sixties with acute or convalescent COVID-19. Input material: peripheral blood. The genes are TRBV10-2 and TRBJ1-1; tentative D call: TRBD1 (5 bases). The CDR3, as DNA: TGCGCCAGCAGGCAGGGCTTCACTGAAGCTTTCTTT. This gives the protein CASRQGFTEAFF.